These 4 T cell receptor beta chains share one sample of origin, sequenced in a study of cytomegalovirus exposure and HLA in healthy donors. PCR involved 60 Vbeta and 13 Jbeta primers. Generated by immunoSEQ multiplex PCR, the TCRdb table keeps only in-frame clones and is missing some. The repertoire has about 92,000 clones, roughly 80% of them found once; the top ten carry 1% to 1.5%. The sequenced sample was PBMCs. The receptors come from a girl aged 2 to 9 in good health and CMV-seropositive.

The chain joins TRBV4-1 to TRBJ1-1; D uncertain. Germline-derived CDR1 and CDR2 are MGHRA and YSYEKL. The length of the CDR3 is 14 residues. The V and J ends lost 1 base and 5 bases respectively, with 11 bases between them. This chain's CDR3 is CASSQVGVGTEAFF. The CDR3 nucleotides are TGCGCCAGCAGCCAAGTGGGAGTTGGGACTGAAGCTTTCTTT.

This clone was detected a few times. V usage is TRBV7-2 and J usage is TRBJ2-1, with TRBD2 matching over 8 bases. The CDR3 spans 13 residues. Germline CDR1 is SGHTA and CDR2 is FQGNSA. Trimming cost V 5 bases and J 8 bases; bases outside gene matches: 5. This CDR3 is CASSLSGNHEQFF. The CDR3 DNA is TGTGCCAGCAGCCTTAGCGGGAATCATGAGCAGTTCTTC.

The chain uses TRBV19 and TRBJ1-2, with 7 bases aligning to TRBD1. V dropped 3 bases and J dropped 4; count of bases not matched to a gene: 2. This CDR3 region has 13 residues. Germline-derived CDR1 and CDR2 are LNHDA and SQIVND (reference sequence). The CDR3 DNA sequence: TGTGCCAGTAGTATGGACAGGACCTATGGCTACACCTTC. This sequence encodes CASSMDRTYGYTF. Using reference TRBV19 and TRBJ1-2 for the parts outside the CDR3, the full variable domain is DGGITQSPKYLFRKEGQNVTLSCEQNLNHDAMYWYRQDPGQGLRLIYYSQIVNDFQKGDIAEGYSVSREKKESFPLTVTSAQKNPTAFYLCASSMDRTYGYTFGSGTRLTVV.

The chain couples TRBV5-4 to TRBJ2-7; D remains unclear. The CDR3 contains 12 residues. Trimming cost V 7 bases and J 6 bases, with 14 bases left between them. In germline, CDR1 is SGHNT, CDR2 YYREEE (reference sequence). The CDR3 is CASQRLVGEQYF. CDR3 DNA: TGTGCCAGCCAGAGACTCGTCGGCGAGCAGTACTTC.